This T cell receptor (beta chain) was found in a study of cytomegalovirus exposure and HLA in healthy donors. Study summary: There were approximately 81 million unique TCRs (from HLA-typed donors) in an early data release. Broader study findings: In a later analysis, the majority of CMV-associated beta chains seemingly showed HLA restriction. Immune exposure data for these donors was limited to CMV serostatus. Confirmation was obtained in vitro that a few CMV-associated chains are specific for CMV antigens.

As to this clone: Antigen specificity is unknown.

In germline, CDR1 is GTSNPN, CDR2 SVGIG (reference sequence). This CDR3 region has 14 residues. Trimming at V came to 3 bases and at J to 2 bases, leaving 5 bases not matched to a gene. The PCR used 60 Vbeta and 13 Jbeta primers. Only in-frame clones appear in the TCRdb table, and some are missing; sequencing was by immunoSEQ multiplex PCR. The table has about 130,000 clones, over 75% seen once. J is TRBJ2-5 and V is TRBV30, with TRBD2 matching over 8 bases. The source of this sequence is a man aged 45 to 65 in good health and CMV-seronegative. The specimen sequenced was PBMCs. The CDR3 reads CAWRVTSGQETQYF. Written as DNA, the CDR3 is TGTGCCTGGAGGGTTACTAGCGGTCAAGAGACCCAGTACTTC.